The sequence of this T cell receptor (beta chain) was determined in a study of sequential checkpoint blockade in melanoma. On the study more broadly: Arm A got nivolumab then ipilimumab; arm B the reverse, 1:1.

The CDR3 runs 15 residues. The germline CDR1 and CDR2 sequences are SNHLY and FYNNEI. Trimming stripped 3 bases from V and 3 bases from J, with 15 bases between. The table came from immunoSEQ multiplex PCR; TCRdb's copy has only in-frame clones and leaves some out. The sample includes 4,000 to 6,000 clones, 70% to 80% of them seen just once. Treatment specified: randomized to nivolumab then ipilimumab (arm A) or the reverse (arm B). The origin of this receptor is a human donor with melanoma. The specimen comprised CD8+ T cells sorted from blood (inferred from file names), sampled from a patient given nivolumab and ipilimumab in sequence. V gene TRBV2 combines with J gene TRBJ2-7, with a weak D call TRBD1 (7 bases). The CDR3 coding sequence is TGTGCCAGCAGTGACCCCCAGGGGGGAAGCTACGAGCAGTACTTC. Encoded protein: CASSDPQGGSYEQYF.